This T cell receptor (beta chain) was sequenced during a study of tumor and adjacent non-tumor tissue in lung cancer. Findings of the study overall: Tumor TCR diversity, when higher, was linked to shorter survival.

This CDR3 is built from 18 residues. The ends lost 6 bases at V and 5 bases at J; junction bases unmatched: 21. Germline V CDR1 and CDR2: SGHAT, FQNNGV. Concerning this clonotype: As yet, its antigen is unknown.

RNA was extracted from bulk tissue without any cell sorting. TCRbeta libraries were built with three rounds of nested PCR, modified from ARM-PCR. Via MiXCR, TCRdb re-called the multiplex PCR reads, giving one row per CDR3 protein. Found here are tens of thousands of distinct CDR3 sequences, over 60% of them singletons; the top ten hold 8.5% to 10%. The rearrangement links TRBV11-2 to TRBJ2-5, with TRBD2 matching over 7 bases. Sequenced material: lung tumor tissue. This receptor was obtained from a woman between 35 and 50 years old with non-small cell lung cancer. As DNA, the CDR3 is TGTGCCAGCAGTCAAGGCCGAGAGTCAACAAGGGAGGGGGAGACCCAGTACTTC. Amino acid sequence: CASSQGRESTREGETQYF.